What follows are 22 T cell receptor beta chains derived from one specimen sequenced in a study of response to subunit inactivated influenza vaccine. TCRdb called the RT-PCR reads again in MiXCR, with one record for every CDR3 protein. The sample lists about 180,000 distinct CDR3 sequences, approximately 8.7% occurring once. The sample consisted of non-naive T cells sorted from PBMCs, taken on the day of vaccination. Source of these receptors: a man aged 45-65 years who received an inactivated influenza vaccine.

This clonotype appeared many times. This chain links TRBV7-9 with TRBJ1-1; perhaps TRBD1 as D (6 bases). The CDR3 contains 15 residues. Trimming removed 5 bases at V and 1 base at J, with 14 bases between. The V gene's germline CDR1 is SEHNR and CDR2 FQNEAQ (reference sequence). CDR3 loop: CASSPGGGWNTEAFF. CDR3 nucleotides: TGTGCCAGCAGCCCCGGAGGGGGTTGGAACACTGAAGCTTTCTTT.

The sample holds a few counts of this clonotype. The rearrangement joins TRBV12-3 or TRBV12-4 to TRBJ2-1; either TRBD1 or TRBD2 may supply D (6 bases each). The CDR3 extends over 16 amino acids. V was pared by 5 bases and J by 0 bases, with 14 bases between. The CDR3 bases are TGTGCCAGCAGTATTATACAGGGAGGCTCCTACAATGAGCAGTTCTTC. Its translation is CASSIIQGGSYNEQFF.

The chain carries TRBV25-1 and TRBJ2-1; 8 nucleotides match TRBD2. The CDR3 loop spans 15 amino acids. The germline CDR1 and CDR2 sequences are MGHDK and SYGVNS. Trimming cost V 2 bases and J 6 bases; bases outside gene matches: 6. The CDR3 is CASSETGLVFNEQFF. Here the CDR3 DNA reads TGTGCCAGCAGTGAAACGGGACTAGTTTTCAATGAGCAGTTCTTC.

This clonotype was picked up many times. This sequence joins TRBV19 and TRBJ2-7; D possibly corresponds to TRBD1 (6 bases). The CDR3 consists of 15 residues. CDR1 is LNHDA, CDR2 SQIVND, per germline (reference sequence). V lost 5 bases to trimming and J lost 3 bases, with 17 bases between them. In nucleotides, the CDR3 is TGTGCCAGTAGTTCCCGGGGACACGGCTTCTACGAGCAGTACTTC. It encodes CASSSRGHGFYEQYF.

This clonotype came up a few times. The gene calls are TRBV6-5 and TRBJ2-2, with 7 bases that match TRBD2. This CDR3 has 16 amino acids. Germline trimming cut 0 bases from V and 2 bases from J; bases unmatched to any gene: 3. The germline CDR1 and CDR2 sequences are MNHEY and SVGAGI. CDR3 sequence: CASSYSSGTNTGELFF. CDR3 nucleotide sequence: TGTGCCAGCAGTTACTCGAGCGGGACCAACACCGGGGAGCTGTTTTTT.

A few counts support this clonotype. The chain joins TRBV2 to TRBJ1-5; D is possibly TRBD1 (6 bases). Germline CDR1 is SNHLY and CDR2 is FYNNEI. The V end was cut by 6 bases, the J end by 7 bases, with 13 bases between. CDR3 length: 13 residues. In DNA form, the CDR3 reads TGTGCCAGCAGCGGGGGGCTCGGCCAGCCCCAGCATTTT. This translates into CASSGGLGQPQHF.

This clonotype was seen a handful of times. This sequence joins TRBV4-3 and TRBJ1-2; D gene uncertain. V was trimmed by 2 bases and J by 2 bases, leaving 6 bases between them. Germline values: CDR1 LGHNA, CDR2 YSLEER. The length of the CDR3 is 13 residues. CDR3 sequence (DNA): TGCGCCAGCAGCCAACTAGGGAACTATGGCTACACCTTC. Translating gives CASSQLGNYGYTF.

The rearrangement uses TRBV6-5 and TRBJ1-6; D remains ambiguous. Trimming cost V 0 bases and J 7 bases, with 10 bases left between them. Looked up from germline, CDR1 is MNHEY and CDR2 is SVGAGI. This CDR3 has 15 residues. In DNA form, the CDR3 reads TGTGCCAGCAGTTACTCGACGGGAATGAATTCACCCCTCCACTTT. It yields the protein CASSYSTGMNSPLHF.

The chain links TRBV5-6 to TRBJ2-1; 7 nucleotides align to TRBD2. After removal of 0 bases from V and 4 bases from J, the junction contained 7 bases not matched to a gene. The CDR3 runs 16 residues. The germline V gene has CDR1 SGHDT and CDR2 YYEEEE. This CDR3 is CASSLAREVWYNEQFF. The CDR3, as DNA: TGTGCCAGCAGCTTGGCCCGGGAGGTGTGGTACAATGAGCAGTTCTTC.

This clonotype was counted many times. The chain is built from TRBV4-1 and TRBJ1-2; D call uncertain. Germline CDR1 and CDR2: MGHRA and YSYEKL. The length of the CDR3 is 16 residues. V lost 0 bases and J lost 4, with 15 bases in between. CDR3 bases: TGCGCCAGCAGCCAAGAGCCCAGAGGTGTACTCTATGGCTACACCTTC. Translated, it gives CASSQEPRGVLYGYTF.

This clonotype was observed a handful of times. J is TRBJ2-1 and V is TRBV28; D is possibly TRBD2 (7 bases). Deletions cut 9 bases from V and 0 bases from J, with 15 bases between. The CDR3 consists of 15 residues. Germline CDR1 reads MDHEN; CDR2 reads SYDVKM. The DNA of the CDR3 is TGTGCCAGTATACGCGGGGGCCTCTCCTACAATGAGCAGTTCTTC. Its translation is CASIRGGLSYNEQFF.

Remarks on this clonotype: One end of the junction does not line up with germline, which may come from a read error. The rearrangement joins TRBV7-2 to TRBJ2-2; 7 nucleotides match TRBD2. This CDR3 is 15 amino acids long. The germline V gene has CDR1 SGHTA and CDR2 FQGNSA. This chain's CDR3 is CAGSLGAGVNGELFF. The CDR3 DNA reads TGTGCCGGCAGCTTAGGGGCGGGAGTCAACGGGGAGCTGTTTTTT.

This clonotype has just a few counts. The V call is TRBV6-2 or TRBV6-3, the J call TRBJ2-7; 15 bases are a match to TRBD2. With 0 bases clipped from V and 9 bases from J, the junction kept 3 bases outside the gene matches. Germline V lookup: CDR1 MNHEY, CDR2 SVGEGT. CDR3 size: 15 residues. CDR3 in amino acids: CASSYSGTSGRMQYF. For the CDR3, the DNA is TGTGCCAGCAGTTACTCCGGGACTAGCGGGAGGATGCAGTACTTC.

V and J are TRBV27 and TRBJ2-1; D may be TRBD2 (6 bases). The V end was cut by 2 bases, the J end by 9 bases, with 11 bases between. Germline lookup yields CDR1 MNHEY and CDR2 SMNVEV (reference sequence). The CDR3 loop spans 13 amino acids. CDR3 protein: CASSLRGVGEQFF. The CDR3 nucleotides are TGTGCCAGCAGTTTACGCGGGGTCGGTGAGCAGTTCTTC.

This sequence joins TRBV28 and TRBJ2-3; 9 nucleotides line up with TRBD2. J was trimmed by 3 bases and V by 6 bases; bases with no gene match: 10. CDR3 length equals 16 residues. Germline loops: CDR1 MDHEN, CDR2 SYDVKM. The CDR3 nucleotides are TGTGCCAGCAGCACGAAATGGCGGGAGGGGACAGATACGCAGTATTTT. Its translation: CASSTKWREGTDTQYF.

This clonotype occurred many times. The chain carries TRBV12-3 or TRBV12-4 and TRBJ2-3; TRBD2 matches 10 bases. The V segment lost 3 bases and the J segment 3 bases; nucleotides outside the gene matches: 9. CDR3 length: 17 residues. CDR3 residues: CASSFGRASGRTDTQYF. The CDR3 DNA reads as TGTGCCAGCAGTTTCGGTAGGGCTAGCGGGAGAACAGATACGCAGTATTTT.

Ten or more counts support this clonotype. This chain connects TRBV2 to TRBJ1-1; D unresolved. The germline V and J ends were trimmed by 5 bases and 11 bases, with 15 bases remaining between them. The CDR3 consists of 12 residues. CDR1 is SNHLY, CDR2 FYNNEI, per germline. The CDR3 is CASSQVWMQAFF. The CDR3, as DNA: TGTGCCAGCAGTCAAGTCTGGATGCAGGCTTTCTTT.

This clonotype showed up many times. This chain joins TRBV3-1 and TRBJ2-5; D call uncertain. Germline V gives CDR1 LGHDT, CDR2 YNNKEL (reference sequence). This CDR3 spans 12 amino acids. Trimming pared 2 bases from V and 4 bases from J, leaving 5 bases between. The CDR3 loop is CASSQYGETQYF. In nucleotides, the CDR3 is TGTGCCAGCAGCCAATACGGAGAGACCCAGTACTTC.

The V gene is TRBV12-5, the J gene TRBJ2-2; D gene uncertain. V dropped 7 bases and J dropped 6 bases, with 12 bases sitting between them. The germline V gene has CDR1 LGHNT and CDR2 FRNRAP. This CDR3 contains 13 residues. CDR3 region: CASARQGPGELFF. The CDR3 bases are TGTGCTAGTGCTCGACAAGGCCCCGGGGAGCTGTTTTTT.

Many counts were recorded for this clonotype. The chain carries TRBV7-8 and TRBJ2-7, with D perhaps TRBD2 (6 bases). The CDR3 totals 16 residues. Germline V gene sequence: CDR1 SGHVS, CDR2 FQNEAQ. V lost 0 bases to trimming and J lost 2 bases, with 14 bases between them. The CDR3 protein is CASSLATWLATYEQYF. The CDR3 nucleotides are TGTGCCAGCAGCTTAGCGACGTGGCTAGCGACCTACGAGCAGTACTTC. Full variable domain (missing parts from reference TRBV7-8 and TRBJ2-7): GAGVSQSPRYKVAKRGQDVALRCDPISGHVSLFWYQQALGQGPEFLTYFQNEAQLDKSGLPSDRFFAERPEGSVSTLKIQRTQQEDSAVYLCASSLATWLATYEQYFGPGTRLTVT.

Comment on this clonotype: A single base separates this from a much larger clone, so it may be a read error. The chain carries TRBV2 and TRBJ2-7, with TRBD1 as a possible D gene (6 bases). The CDR3 runs 12 residues. The ends were cut back, 6 bases at V and 2 bases at J, with 8 bases in the middle. From germline, CDR1 is SNHLY and CDR2 FYNNEI. The CDR3 is CASRSGAYEQYF. The CDR3 nucleotides are TGTGCCAGCAGGTCAGGGGCCTACGAGCAGTACTTC.

This clonotype has more than one count but fewer than ten. The chain joins TRBV13 to TRBJ2-1, with D uncertain. The CDR3 is 12 amino acids. CDR1 and CDR2 (germline): PRHDT, FYEKMQ (reference sequence). Trimming took off 5 bases at V and 5 bases at J, with 7 bases between the two ends. The CDR3 loop reads CASSGADNEQFF. For the CDR3, the DNA is TGTGCCAGCAGCGGTGCGGACAATGAGCAGTTCTTC.